Shown below are 10 T cell receptor beta chains from a single sample sequenced in a study of blood T cell repertoires in COVID-19. Clones were read by immunoSEQ multiplex PCR, and TCRdb kept only the in-frame ones, dropping some. Of roughly 150,000 clones detected, approximately 84% appear once; the ten largest clones hold around 5%. The specimen sequenced was peripheral blood. These receptors all come from a woman aged 45 to 65 with COVID-19, enrolled during active disease.

The CDR3 protein is CASSIDLGGTDTQYF. CDR3 DNA sequence: TGTGCCAGTAGTATAGATCTAGGAGGGACAGATACGCAGTATTTT. The V and J genes are TRBV19 and TRBJ2-3, with D perhaps TRBD2 (6 bases). The length of the CDR3 is 15 residues. From germline, CDR1 is LNHDA and CDR2 SQIVND (reference sequence). The V end lost 0 bases, the J end lost 3 bases, and 10 bases lay between the germline ends.

This chain links TRBV28 with TRBJ2-5; D is unclear. V dropped 3 bases and J dropped 1 base, with 15 bases sitting between them. The CDR3 runs to 16 residues. Germline V CDR1 and CDR2: MDHEN, SYDVKM. CDR3 coding DNA: TGTGCCAGCAGTTTTTTTAGTCCGCCAACCCAAGAGACCCAGTACTTC. It is translated as CASSFFSPPTQETQYF.

The rearrangement joins TRBV9 to TRBJ2-7; 9 bases align to TRBD1. Germline values: CDR1 SGDLS, CDR2 YYNGEE. The CDR3 totals 14 residues. The J segment lost 3 bases and the V segment lost 4 bases, leaving 5 bases of the junction unmatched. This CDR3 is CASSPQGASYEQYF. CDR3 DNA: TGTGCCAGCAGCCCACAGGGGGCCAGCTACGAGCAGTACTTC.

The chain employs TRBV2 and TRBJ1-1, with D tentatively TRBD1 (5 bases). Germline assignment: CDR1 SNHLY and CDR2 FYNNEI. The CDR3 runs to 13 residues. Trimming removed 5 bases from V and 0 bases from J, with 7 bases in between. The CDR3 DNA reads as TGTGCCAGCAGTTCGACAGTGAACACTGAAGCTTTCTTT. Amino acid sequence: CASSSTVNTEAFF.

Here the CDR3 reads CASGGTANEKLFF. The CDR3 bases are TGTGCCAGCGGCGGGACAGCAAATGAAAAACTGTTTTTT. The chain links TRBV2 to TRBJ1-4, with 7 positions matching TRBD1. This CDR3 has 13 residues. V trimming: 8 bases; J trimming: 5 bases; junction bases outside the gene matches: 5. Looked up from germline, CDR1 is SNHLY and CDR2 is FYNNEI.

This clone was detected only once. V gene TRBV28 combines with J gene TRBJ2-7, with a weak D call TRBD1 (6 bases). This CDR3 has 14 amino acids. V was shortened by 2 bases and J by 2 bases, with 10 bases between the two germline ends. CDR1 and CDR2 from the germline V gene are MDHEN and SYDVKM. The CDR3 DNA reads TGTGCCAGCAGTTTAGAAGAGGGGGCCTACGAGCAGTACTTC. It translates to CASSLEEGAYEQYF.

V is TRBV7-2 and J is TRBJ2-1; D gene uncertain. This CDR3 contains 13 residues. Germline V gene sequence: CDR1 SGHTA, CDR2 FQGNSA. V was cut by 3 bases and J by 7 bases, with 10 bases left in between. The CDR3 nucleotides read TGTGCCAGCAGCTTCACACTGACAAATGAGCAGTTCTTC. Translating gives CASSFTLTNEQFF.

The rearrangement joins TRBV9 to TRBJ2-5, with 8 bases identical to TRBD2. Germline CDR1 SGDLS, CDR2 YYNGEE. This CDR3 has 16 residues. The ends lost 4 bases at V and 1 base at J; junction bases unmatched: 9. CDR3 DNA: TGTGCCAGCAGCCAATTCGGGCGGGGGGTCCAAGAGACCCAGTACTTC. Translating gives CASSQFGRGVQETQYF.

Worth noting for this clone: An end of the junction differs from the germline gene, which may be a read error. V and J are TRBV7-7 and TRBJ2-1, with 7 nucleotides matching TRBD2. CDR3 length: 16 amino acids. Germline values: CDR1 SSHAT, CDR2 FNYEAQ (reference sequence). CDR3 protein: CASSLGPSGVPDEQFF. The CDR3 DNA sequence: TGTGCTAGCAGCCTGGGGCCGAGCGGGGTGCCGGACGAGCAGTTCTTC.

The chain recombines TRBV2 with TRBJ2-5; TRBD2 matches at 10 bases. The ends lost 0 bases at V and 4 bases at J; junction bases unmatched: 8. Germline CDR1 and CDR2: SNHLY and FYNNEI. The CDR3 is made up of 17 amino acids. The CDR3 is CASSEALLAGATETQYF. The DNA of the CDR3 is TGTGCCAGCAGTGAAGCGCTTCTAGCGGGGGCCACAGAGACCCAGTACTTC.